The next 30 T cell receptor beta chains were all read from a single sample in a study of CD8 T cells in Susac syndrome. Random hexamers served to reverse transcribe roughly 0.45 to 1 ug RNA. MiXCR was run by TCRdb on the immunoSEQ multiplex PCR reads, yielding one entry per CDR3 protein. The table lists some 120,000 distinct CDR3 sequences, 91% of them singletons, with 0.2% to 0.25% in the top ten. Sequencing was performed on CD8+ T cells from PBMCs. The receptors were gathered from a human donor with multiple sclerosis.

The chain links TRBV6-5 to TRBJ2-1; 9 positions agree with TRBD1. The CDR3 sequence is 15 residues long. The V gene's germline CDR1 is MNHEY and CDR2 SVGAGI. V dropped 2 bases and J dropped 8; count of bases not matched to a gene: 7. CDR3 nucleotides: TGTGCCAGCAGTTACGCGGGACAGGGAGTGGATGAGCAGTTCTTC. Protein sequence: CASSYAGQGVDEQFF.

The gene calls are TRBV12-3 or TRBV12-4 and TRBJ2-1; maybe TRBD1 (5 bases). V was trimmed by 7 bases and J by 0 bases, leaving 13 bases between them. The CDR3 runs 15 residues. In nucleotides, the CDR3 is TGTGCCAGCACCCCGGACACCAGCTCCTACAATGAGCAGTTCTTC. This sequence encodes CASTPDTSSYNEQFF.

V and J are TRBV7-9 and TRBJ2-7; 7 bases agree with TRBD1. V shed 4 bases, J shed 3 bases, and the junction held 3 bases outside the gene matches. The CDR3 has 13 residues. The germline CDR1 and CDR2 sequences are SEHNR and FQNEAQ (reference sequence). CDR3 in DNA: TGTGCCAGCAGCTCCCGGGACAGCTACGAGCAGTACTTC. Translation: CASSSRDSYEQYF.

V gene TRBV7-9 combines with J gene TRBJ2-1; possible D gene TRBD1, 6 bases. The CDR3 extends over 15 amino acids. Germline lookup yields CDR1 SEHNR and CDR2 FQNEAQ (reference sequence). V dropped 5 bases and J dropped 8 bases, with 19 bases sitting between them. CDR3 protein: CASSPGGALGHEQFF. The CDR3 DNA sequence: TGTGCCAGCAGCCCTGGGGGCGCCCTGGGCCATGAGCAGTTCTTC.

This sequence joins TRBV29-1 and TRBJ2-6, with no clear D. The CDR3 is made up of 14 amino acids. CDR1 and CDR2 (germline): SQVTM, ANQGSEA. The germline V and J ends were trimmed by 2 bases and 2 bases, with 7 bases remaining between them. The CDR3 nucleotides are TGCAGCGTTGAAAGAGTCACTGGGGCCAACGTCCTGACTTTC. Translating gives CSVERVTGANVLTF.

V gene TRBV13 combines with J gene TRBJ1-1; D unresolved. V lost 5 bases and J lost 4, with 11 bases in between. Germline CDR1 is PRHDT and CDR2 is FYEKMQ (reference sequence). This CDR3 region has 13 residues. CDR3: CASSPGVSTEAFF. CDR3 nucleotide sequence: TGTGCCAGCAGCCCCGGGGTTAGCACTGAAGCTTTCTTT.

This chain's CDR3 is CASSLPWTGDSGANVLTF. The CDR3 DNA is TGTGCCAGCAGCTTACCCTGGACAGGTGACTCTGGGGCCAACGTCCTGACTTTC. The chain employs TRBV13 and TRBJ2-6; 7 bases map to TRBD1. Per the germline V gene, CDR1 is PRHDT and CDR2 is FYEKMQ (reference sequence). J lost 0 bases, V lost 2 bases, and 7 bases had no gene match. The length of the CDR3 is 18 residues.

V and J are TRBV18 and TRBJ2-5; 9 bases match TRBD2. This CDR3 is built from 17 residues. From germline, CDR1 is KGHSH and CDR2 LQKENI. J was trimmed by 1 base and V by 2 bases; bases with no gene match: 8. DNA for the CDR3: TGTGCCAGCTCACCATCGGGAATTAGCGGGAGCCAAGAGACCCAGTACTTC. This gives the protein CASSPSGISGSQETQYF.

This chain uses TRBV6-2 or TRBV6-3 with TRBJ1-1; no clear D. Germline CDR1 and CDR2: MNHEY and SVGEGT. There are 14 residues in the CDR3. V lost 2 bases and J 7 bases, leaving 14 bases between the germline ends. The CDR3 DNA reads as TGTGCCAGCAGTTACGTGGGTTCGGCCTTTGAAGCTTTCTTT. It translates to CASSYVGSAFEAFF.

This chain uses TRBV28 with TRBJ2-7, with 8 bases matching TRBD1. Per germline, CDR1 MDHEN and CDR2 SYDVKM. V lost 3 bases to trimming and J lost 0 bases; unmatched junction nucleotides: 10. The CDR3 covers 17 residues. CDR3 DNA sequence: TGTGCCAGCAGTTTGGTTCCCTACAGGGGGGTCTCCTACGAGCAGTACTTC. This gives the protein CASSLVPYRGVSYEQYF.

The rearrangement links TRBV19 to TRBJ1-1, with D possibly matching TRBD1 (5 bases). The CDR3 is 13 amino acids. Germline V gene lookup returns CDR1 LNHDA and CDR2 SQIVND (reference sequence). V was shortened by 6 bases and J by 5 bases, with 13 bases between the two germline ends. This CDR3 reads CASSSVGGTEAFF. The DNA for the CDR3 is TGTGCCAGTAGCTCCGTCGGGGGAACTGAAGCTTTCTTT.

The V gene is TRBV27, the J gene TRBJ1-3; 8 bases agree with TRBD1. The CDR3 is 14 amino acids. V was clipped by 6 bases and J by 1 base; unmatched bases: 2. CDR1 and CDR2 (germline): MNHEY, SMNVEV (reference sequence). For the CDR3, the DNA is TGTGCCAGCAGGAACAGGGGGTCTGGAAACACCATATATTTT. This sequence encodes CASRNRGSGNTIYF.

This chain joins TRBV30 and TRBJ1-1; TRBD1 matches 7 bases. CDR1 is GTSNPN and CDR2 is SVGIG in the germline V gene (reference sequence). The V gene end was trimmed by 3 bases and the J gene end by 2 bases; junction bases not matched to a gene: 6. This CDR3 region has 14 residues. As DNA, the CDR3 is TGTGCCTGGAGCATAGGGGGCGGAAACACTGAAGCTTTCTTT. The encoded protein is CAWSIGGGNTEAFF.

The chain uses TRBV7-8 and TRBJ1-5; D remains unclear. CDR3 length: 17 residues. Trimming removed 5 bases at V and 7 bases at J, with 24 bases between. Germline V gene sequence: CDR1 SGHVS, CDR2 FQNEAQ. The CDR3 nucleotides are TGTGCCAGCAGCCCGACGTATTTGTTGGAGATGGGGCAGCCCCAGCATTTT. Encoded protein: CASSPTYLLEMGQPQHF.

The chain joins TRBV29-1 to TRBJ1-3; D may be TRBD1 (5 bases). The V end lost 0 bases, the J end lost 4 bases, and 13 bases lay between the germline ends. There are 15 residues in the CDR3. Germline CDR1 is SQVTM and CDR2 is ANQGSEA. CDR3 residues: CSVEDFSTGGNTIYF. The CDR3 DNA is TGCAGCGTTGAAGATTTCTCCACAGGCGGAAACACCATATATTTT.

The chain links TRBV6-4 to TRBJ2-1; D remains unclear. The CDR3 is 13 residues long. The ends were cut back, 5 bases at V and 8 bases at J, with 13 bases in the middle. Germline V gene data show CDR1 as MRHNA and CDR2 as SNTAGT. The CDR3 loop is CASSLLDHHEQFF. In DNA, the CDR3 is TGTGCCAGCAGTCTTCTAGACCACCATGAGCAGTTCTTC.

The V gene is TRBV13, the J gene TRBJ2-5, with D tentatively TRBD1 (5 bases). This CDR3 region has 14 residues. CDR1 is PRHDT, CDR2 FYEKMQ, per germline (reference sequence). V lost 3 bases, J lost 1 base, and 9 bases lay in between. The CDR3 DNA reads TGTGCCAGCAGCTTCAGGACAAGCCAAGAGACCCAGTACTTC. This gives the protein CASSFRTSQETQYF.

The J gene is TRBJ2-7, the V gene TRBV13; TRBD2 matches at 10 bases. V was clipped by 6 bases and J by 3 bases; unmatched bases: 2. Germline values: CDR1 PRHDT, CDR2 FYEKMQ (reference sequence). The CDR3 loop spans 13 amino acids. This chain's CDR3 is CASRLAGFYEQYF. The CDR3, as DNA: TGTGCCAGCAGACTAGCGGGATTCTACGAGCAGTACTTC.

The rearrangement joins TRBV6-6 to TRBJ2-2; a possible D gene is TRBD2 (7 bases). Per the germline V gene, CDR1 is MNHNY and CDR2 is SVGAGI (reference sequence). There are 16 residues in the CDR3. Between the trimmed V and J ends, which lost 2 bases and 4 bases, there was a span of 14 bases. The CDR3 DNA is TGTGCCAGCAGTTACGAATCGGGGGGCTTCACCGGGGAGCTGTTTTTT. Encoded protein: CASSYESGGFTGELFF.

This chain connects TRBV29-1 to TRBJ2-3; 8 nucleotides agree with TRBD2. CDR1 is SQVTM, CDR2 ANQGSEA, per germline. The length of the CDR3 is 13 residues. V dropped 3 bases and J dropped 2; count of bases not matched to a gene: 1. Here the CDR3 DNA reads TGCAGCGTTGATAGCGGGGTCACAGATACGCAGTATTTT. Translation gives CSVDSGVTDTQYF.

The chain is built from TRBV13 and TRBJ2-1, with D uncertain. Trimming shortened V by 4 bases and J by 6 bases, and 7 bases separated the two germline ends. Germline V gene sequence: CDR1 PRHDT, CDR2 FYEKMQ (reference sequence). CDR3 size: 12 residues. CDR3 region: CASSWVSNEQFF. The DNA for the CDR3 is TGTGCCAGCAGCTGGGTCAGCAATGAGCAGTTCTTC.

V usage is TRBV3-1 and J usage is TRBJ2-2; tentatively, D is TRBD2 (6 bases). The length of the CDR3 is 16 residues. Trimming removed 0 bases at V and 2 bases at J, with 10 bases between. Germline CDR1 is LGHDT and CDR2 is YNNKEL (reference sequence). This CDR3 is CASSQDGGSNTGELFF. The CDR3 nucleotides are TGTGCCAGCAGCCAAGATGGGGGGAGTAACACCGGGGAGCTGTTTTTT.

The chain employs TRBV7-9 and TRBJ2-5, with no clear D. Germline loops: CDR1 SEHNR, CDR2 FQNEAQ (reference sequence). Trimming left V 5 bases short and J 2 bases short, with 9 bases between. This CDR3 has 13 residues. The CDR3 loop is CASSPPDQETQYF. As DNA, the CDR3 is TGTGCCAGCAGCCCTCCGGATCAAGAGACCCAGTACTTC.

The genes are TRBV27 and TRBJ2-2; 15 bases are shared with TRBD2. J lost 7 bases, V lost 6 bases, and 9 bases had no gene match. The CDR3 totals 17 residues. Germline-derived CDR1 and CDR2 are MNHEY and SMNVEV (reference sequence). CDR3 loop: CASSSGLAGGSGGELFF. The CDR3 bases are TGTGCCAGCAGCTCCGGACTAGCGGGAGGGTCAGGCGGGGAGCTGTTTTTT.

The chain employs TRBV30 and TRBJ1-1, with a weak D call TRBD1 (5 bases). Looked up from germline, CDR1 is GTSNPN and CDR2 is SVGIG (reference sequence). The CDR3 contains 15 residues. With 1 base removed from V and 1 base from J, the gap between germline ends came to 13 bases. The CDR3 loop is CAWSGGVLGNTEAFF. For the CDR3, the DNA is TGTGCCTGGAGTGGAGGGGTCCTGGGGAACACTGAAGCTTTCTTT.

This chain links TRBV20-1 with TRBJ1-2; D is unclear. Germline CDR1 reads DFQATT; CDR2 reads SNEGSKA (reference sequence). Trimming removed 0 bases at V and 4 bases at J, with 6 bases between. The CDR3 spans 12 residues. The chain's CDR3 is CSARDISYGYTF. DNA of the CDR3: TGCAGTGCTAGAGACATCTCCTATGGCTACACCTTC.

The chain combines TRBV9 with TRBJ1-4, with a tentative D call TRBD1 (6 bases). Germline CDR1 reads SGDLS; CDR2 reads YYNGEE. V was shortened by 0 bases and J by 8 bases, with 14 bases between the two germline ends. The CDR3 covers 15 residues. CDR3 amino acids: CASSVEAWDTEKLFF. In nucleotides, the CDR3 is TGTGCCAGCAGCGTAGAGGCGTGGGACACAGAAAAACTGTTTTTT.

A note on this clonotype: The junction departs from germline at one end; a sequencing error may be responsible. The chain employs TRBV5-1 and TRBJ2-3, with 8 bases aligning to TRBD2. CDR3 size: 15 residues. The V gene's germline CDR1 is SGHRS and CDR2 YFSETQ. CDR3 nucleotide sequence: TGCGCCACCAGCCGGGGAGGAGCGGGAGCAGATACGCAGTATTTT. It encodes CATSRGGAGADTQYF.

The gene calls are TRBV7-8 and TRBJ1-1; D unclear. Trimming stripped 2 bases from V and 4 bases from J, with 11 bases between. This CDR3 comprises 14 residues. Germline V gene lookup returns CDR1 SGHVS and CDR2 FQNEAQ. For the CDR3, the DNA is TGTGCCAGCAGCTTATTGGCCAGACCCACTGAAGCTTTCTTT. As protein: CASSLLARPTEAFF.

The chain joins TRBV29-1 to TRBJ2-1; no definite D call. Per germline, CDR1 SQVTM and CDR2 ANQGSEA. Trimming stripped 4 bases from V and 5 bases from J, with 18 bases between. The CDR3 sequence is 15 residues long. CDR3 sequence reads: CSVGGLAQPDNEQFF. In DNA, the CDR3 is TGCAGCGTTGGAGGTCTTGCCCAGCCCGACAATGAGCAGTTCTTC.